Sequencing of this TCR beta chain was carried out in a study of T-cell reconstitution after alpha-beta-depleted transplantation in children. This clonotype was picked up many times. The V gene lost 5 bases and the J gene lost 6 bases, with 22 bases spanning the gap. The CDR3 covers 15 residues. CDR1 and CDR2 from the germline V gene are DFQATT and SNEGSKA (reference sequence). Unique molecular identifiers featured in how the TCRbeta library was prepared. TCRdb itself ran the PCR reads through MiXCR, one entry per CDR3 protein. The table shows fewer than 400,000 distinct CDR3 sequences, with around 21% occurring only once.

The V call is TRBV20-1, the J call TRBJ2-5; weak D call: TRBD1 (5 bases). Here the sequenced sample was PBMCs from the stem cell graft donor, taken from the stem cell graft. The receptor's source is a human donor who donated a stem cell graft to a child with acute myeloid leukemia. As DNA, the CDR3 is TGCAGTGCTCAGACCGGGCAGGGTGTTACGAAGACCCAGTACTTC. Residues: CSAQTGQGVTKTQYF.